Shown below are 27 T cell receptor beta chains from a single sample sequenced in a study of T cell changes during pregnancy in multiple sclerosis. This table comes from immunoSEQ multiplex PCR, and its TCRdb copy is limited to in-frame clones, with some not included. The sample records 50,000 or so clones, roughly 95% being singletons. The source material was CD4+ T cells from peripheral blood mononuclear cells, sampled in the third trimester of pregnancy. Source of these receptors: a female donor with multiple sclerosis, enrolled in a pregnancy study.

The rearrangement joins TRBV28 to TRBJ1-1; the D gene is possibly TRBD1 (6 bases). Germline-derived CDR1 and CDR2 are MDHEN and SYDVKM. This CDR3 has 17 residues. Trimming took 2 bases from V and 1 from J, leaving 17 bases between them. The CDR3 bases are TGTGCCAGCAGTTTAATAGGGACACCAGGATCGAACACTGAAGCTTTCTTT. Translation gives CASSLIGTPGSNTEAFF.

J is TRBJ1-1 and V is TRBV19; tentatively, D is TRBD1 (6 bases). CDR3 length: 16 amino acids. Germline assignment: CDR1 LNHDA and CDR2 SQIVND (reference sequence). V was trimmed by 5 bases and J by 0 bases, leaving 16 bases between them. CDR3 sequence (DNA): TGTGCCAGTAGTCCCGAGGGGACACATATGAACACTGAAGCTTTCTTT. Protein product: CASSPEGTHMNTEAFF.

The V call is TRBV5-1, the J call TRBJ2-3; D might be TRBD2 (6 bases). Germline assignment: CDR1 SGHRS and CDR2 YFSETQ. Deletions cut 0 bases from V and 0 bases from J, with 14 bases between. The CDR3 is 17 amino acids. The CDR3 nucleotides read TGCGCCAGCAGCTTGGCCTCCGGGGGTACTAGCACAGATACGCAGTATTTT. Encoded protein: CASSLASGGTSTDTQYF.

V is TRBV6-1 and J is TRBJ2-5, with 10 bases identical to TRBD1. The CDR3 runs to 13 residues. The junction had 4 bases not matched to a gene; V was cut back by 8 bases and J by 4 bases. The germline V gene encodes CDR1 MNHNS and CDR2 SASEGT. The CDR3 loop is CASCWDRGETQYF. The CDR3 nucleotides are TGTGCCAGCTGCTGGGACAGGGGAGAGACCCAGTACTTC.

The chain has TRBV10-3 and TRBJ1-3, with a weak D call TRBD1 (6 bases). Trimming left V 3 bases short and J 8 bases short, with 11 bases between. The CDR3 length is 13 residues. Germline CDR1 and CDR2: ENHRY and SYGVKD. CDR3 sequence: CAISDRGEDTIYF. The CDR3, as DNA: TGTGCCATCAGTGACAGGGGAGAGGACACCATATATTTT.

The chain couples TRBV28 to TRBJ2-5; 8 bases line up with TRBD1. Per germline, CDR1 MDHEN and CDR2 SYDVKM. The CDR3 has 17 residues. Losses at the gene ends were 3 bases for V and 2 bases for J; bases not matched to a gene: 11. In DNA, the CDR3 is TGTGCCAGCAGTTTGCCGAGGGACAGGCCCGTACAAGAGACCCAGTACTTC. Its translation: CASSLPRDRPVQETQYF.

The chain is built from TRBV11-3 and TRBJ2-2; a weak D match, TRBD2 (6 bases). V gave up 8 bases and J gave up 4 bases, with 20 bases separating them. Germline V gene sequence: CDR1 SGHNT, CDR2 YENEEA. The CDR3 spans 16 residues. CDR3 amino acids: CASRPEGSGVTGELFF. The CDR3 nucleotides read TGTGCCAGCCGTCCAGAGGGTAGCGGTGTCACCGGGGAGCTGTTTTTT.

CDR3 protein: CASSHDRGLLWVNEQFF. The CDR3 DNA is TGTGCCAGCTCCCATGACAGGGGGCTTCTTTGGGTTAATGAGCAGTTCTTC. The rearrangement joins TRBV18 to TRBJ2-1, with TRBD1 matching over 10 bases. The germline V gene encodes CDR1 KGHSH and CDR2 LQKENI. J was trimmed by 7 bases and V by 6 bases; bases with no gene match: 15. This CDR3 is 17 amino acids long.

The chain links TRBV7-6 to TRBJ2-1, with 15 bases aligning to TRBD2. Per the germline V gene, CDR1 is SGHVS and CDR2 is FNYEAQ. CDR3 length equals 17 residues. V lost 5 bases, J lost 2 bases, and 4 bases stayed unmatched. DNA of the CDR3: TGTGCCAGCAGCACGCGGACTAGCGGGAGGGCCTACAATGAGCAGTTCTTC. Translated, it gives CASSTRTSGRAYNEQFF.

The rearrangement links TRBV7-2 to TRBJ2-2; D is uncertain. This CDR3 is built from 13 residues. In germline, CDR1 is SGHTA, CDR2 FQGNSA. V gave up 5 bases and J gave up 1 base, with 5 bases separating them. The CDR3 DNA follows: TGTGCCAGCAGCCCTAAGAACACCGGGGAGCTGTTTTTT. Its translation: CASSPKNTGELFF.

The V call is TRBV19, the J call TRBJ1-2, with D perhaps matching TRBD1 (5 bases). The CDR3 is 15 amino acids. Germline-derived CDR1 and CDR2 are LNHDA and SQIVND (reference sequence). Trimming removed 7 bases from V and 1 base from J, with 16 bases in between. CDR3 protein: CASNLKPGVNYGYTF. The DNA of the CDR3 is TGTGCCAGTAATCTCAAACCGGGGGTTAACTATGGCTACACCTTC. Full variable domain (outside the CDR3, taken from reference TRBV19 and TRBJ1-2): DGGITQSPKYLFRKEGQNVTLSCEQNLNHDAMYWYRQDPGQGLRLIYYSQIVNDFQKGDIAEGYSVSREKKESFPLTVTSAQKNPTAFYLCASNLKPGVNYGYTFGSGTRLTVV.

The rearrangement uses TRBV5-1 and TRBJ1-1; TRBD1 is a possible D gene (5 bases). V lost 4 bases, J lost 1 base, and 14 bases lay in between. The CDR3 is made up of 15 amino acids. CDR1 is SGHRS and CDR2 is YFSETQ in the germline V gene. The chain's CDR3 is CASSPRTRGNTEAFF. For the CDR3, the DNA is TGCGCCAGCAGCCCCAGGACAAGAGGGAACACTGAAGCTTTCTTT.

This rearrangement joins TRBV21-1 to TRBJ2-1; the D call in the table, TRBD2, was not verified against the DNA. TRBV21-1 is deemed a pseudogene. The CDR3 has 19 amino acids. The chain's CDR3 is CASSKGDSGGIIGYNEQFF. CDR3 coding DNA: TGTGCCAGCAGCAAAGGAGATAGCGGGGGGATCATCGGATACAATGAGCAGTTCTTC.

The chain couples TRBV29-1 to TRBJ2-1, with TRBD2 matching 8 bases. This CDR3 contains 13 residues. Germline loops: CDR1 SQVTM, CDR2 ANQGSEA. The J segment lost 9 bases and the V segment lost 8 bases, leaving 12 bases of the junction unmatched. In nucleotides, the CDR3 is TGCAGCTCGTCACAAGGCGGGGGGACTGAGCAGTTCTTC. Translating gives CSSSQGGGTEQFF.

The chain links TRBV9 to TRBJ2-1; 8 bases agree with TRBD2. The CDR3 is 15 residues long. The V segment lost 3 bases and the J segment 2 bases; nucleotides outside the gene matches: 4. Germline assignment: CDR1 SGDLS and CDR2 YYNGEE. CDR3 loop: CASSGSGTTYNEQFF. In DNA form, the CDR3 reads TGTGCCAGCAGCGGTAGCGGGACCACCTACAATGAGCAGTTCTTC.

The CDR3 bases are TGTGCCAGCAGCCCCCCTCGGAGAGCGGGAGTATCCGGGGAGCTGTTTTTT. Its protein is CASSPPRRAGVSGELFF. V and J are TRBV9 and TRBJ2-2; the match to TRBD2 covers 8 bases. The V segment lost 4 bases and the J segment 6 bases; nucleotides outside the gene matches: 14. Looked up from germline, CDR1 is SGDLS and CDR2 is YYNGEE. The CDR3 has 17 residues.

CDR3 sequence (DNA): TGTGCCAGCAGCTTAAATATCCTAGCGGGACTCTACGAGCAGTACTTC. Its protein is CASSLNILAGLYEQYF. The chain carries TRBV7-2 and TRBJ2-7; 9 nucleotides agree with TRBD2. The CDR3 length is 16 residues. Trimming at V came to 2 bases and at J to 3 bases, leaving 8 bases not matched to a gene. Germline lookup yields CDR1 SGHTA and CDR2 FQGNSA.

This chain connects TRBV5-1 to TRBJ2-5; 8 bases match TRBD2. CDR1 is SGHRS, CDR2 YFSETQ, per germline. Germline trimming cut 2 bases from V and 4 bases from J; bases unmatched to any gene: 10. The CDR3 is 16 residues long. CDR3 sequence reads: CASSLPSGTSLETQYF. The CDR3 DNA follows: TGCGCCAGCAGCTTACCAAGCGGGACTAGTCTAGAGACCCAGTACTTC.

V gene TRBV19 combines with J gene TRBJ2-7, with a possible D match to TRBD2 (6 bases). V shed 3 bases and J shed 3 bases, with 12 bases lying between them. The CDR3 extends over 14 amino acids. In germline, CDR1 is LNHDA, CDR2 SQIVND (reference sequence). The DNA of the CDR3 is TGTGCCAGTAGTATTAGCGGTCCAAGCTACGAGCAGTACTTC. Translating gives CASSISGPSYEQYF.

This clone was found once. The rearrangement uses TRBV7-2 and TRBJ2-2, with TRBD2 identical over 9 bases. CDR3 length: 14 residues. CDR1 is SGHTA, CDR2 FQGNSA, per germline. The V and J ends lost 5 bases and 4 bases, in that order; junction bases with no gene match: 2. The CDR3 reads CASSTRGGTGELFF. The CDR3 DNA follows: TGTGCCAGCAGCACGCGGGGGGGCACCGGGGAGCTGTTTTTT.

This clone was detected only once. The V and J genes are TRBV19 and TRBJ2-3; the match to TRBD2 covers 10 bases. V lost 10 bases and J lost 8; bases outside the gene matches: 9. This CDR3 is built from 13 residues. From germline, CDR1 is LNHDA and CDR2 SQIVND (reference sequence). CDR3 sequence (DNA): TGTGCCACCAAGCGGGGGGGCGAGGGTACGCAGTATTTT. Amino acid sequence: CATKRGGEGTQYF.

The chain carries TRBV28 and TRBJ2-3, with D hard to call. The CDR3 runs to 13 residues. The V end was cut by 6 bases, the J end by 1 base, with 8 bases between. CDR1 and CDR2 from the germline V gene are MDHEN and SYDVKM. The CDR3: CASSIGRTDTQYF. DNA for the CDR3: TGTGCCAGCAGCATTGGGCGCACAGATACGCAGTATTTT.

The chain uses TRBV5-3 and TRBJ1-2; D is undetermined. TRBV5-3 is identified as an open reading frame with a role that is uncertain. CDR3 length equals 13 residues. With 4 bases removed from V and 4 bases from J, the gap between germline ends came to 11 bases. This chain's CDR3 is CARSAGGGYGYTF. CDR3 nucleotide sequence: TGTGCCAGAAGCGCCGGTGGCGGCTATGGCTACACCTTC.

V is TRBV11-3 and J is TRBJ2-7, with 8 bases fitting TRBD2. The CDR3 consists of 14 residues. Germline V gene sequence: CDR1 SGHNT, CDR2 YENEEA. Germline trimming cut 0 bases from V and 8 bases from J; bases unmatched to any gene: 6. In DNA form, the CDR3 reads TGTGCCAGCAGCTTAGAAGCGGGGGTTCGTAAGCAGTACTTC. The encoded protein is CASSLEAGVRKQYF.

V gene TRBV5-6 combines with J gene TRBJ1-6; D unresolved. V lost 0 bases to trimming and J lost 8 bases, with 9 bases between them. The CDR3 length is 14 residues. Germline V gene data show CDR1 as SGHDT and CDR2 as YYEEEE. The CDR3 region is CASSLGRADSPLHF. DNA for the CDR3: TGTGCCAGCAGCTTGGGGAGGGCTGATTCACCCCTCCACTTT.

V is TRBV28 and J is TRBJ2-5; TRBD2 agrees at 7 bases. The CDR3 extends over 14 amino acids. Germline values: CDR1 MDHEN, CDR2 SYDVKM. V shed 6 bases, J shed 3 bases, and the junction held 7 bases outside the gene matches. The CDR3 is CASRTGGGEETQYF. The CDR3 DNA reads TGTGCCAGCAGGACGGGAGGAGGGGAAGAGACCCAGTACTTC.

The V call is TRBV6-4, the J call TRBJ2-3; D may be TRBD2 (5 bases). The CDR3 is made up of 14 amino acids. CDR1 and CDR2 from the germline V gene are MRHNA and SNTAGT. V was clipped by 7 bases and J by 0 bases, with 11 bases between them. DNA for the CDR3: TGTGCCAGCAAGAGGGAGTGGAGCACAGATACGCAGTATTTT. Protein product: CASKREWSTDTQYF.